The 7 T cell receptor beta chains listed next were all sequenced from one sample in a study of CD8+CD57+ T cells in acquired aplastic anemia. Sequencing involved patients with CD8+CD57+ cell expansion previously shown by flow cytometry. Template material for TCR beta VDJ and CDR3 profiling consisted of genomic DNA. Each CDR3 protein gets one entry after TCRdb re-called the reads with MiXCR. The sample has 450,000 to 550,000 distinct CDR3 sequences, around a third seen once. The sequenced material came from sorted CD4+, CD8+, or CD8+CD57+ T cells (not recorded which) from PBMCs. Receptor source: a human donor with aplastic anemia.

This clonotype was found many times. The rearrangement joins TRBV12-3 or TRBV12-4 to TRBJ1-6; 7 bases fit TRBD1. Trimming removed 5 bases from V and 11 bases from J; junction bases left unmatched: 9. The CDR3 length is 14 residues. Written as DNA, the CDR3 is TGTGCCAGCAGTCAAACAGGGGAACTTGCACCCCTCCACTTT. Its protein is CASSQTGELAPLHF.

This clonotype was recorded a few times. The V gene is TRBV5-6, the J gene TRBJ1-3, with 7 bases aligning to TRBD1. Germline CDR1 and CDR2: SGHDT and YYEEEE. The V and J ends lost 4 bases and 0 bases, in that order; junction bases with no gene match: 4. There are 15 residues in the CDR3. This chain's CDR3 is CASSTGQSSGNTIYF. In DNA form, the CDR3 reads TGTGCCAGCAGCACGGGACAGAGCTCTGGAAACACCATATATTTT. The complete variable domain, with remaining parts taken from reference TRBV5-6 and TRBJ1-3, reads DAGVTQSPTHLIKTRGQQVTLRCSPKSGHDTVSWYQQALGQGPQFIFQYYEEEERQRGNFPDRFSGHQFPNYSSELNVNALLLGDSALYLCASSTGQSSGNTIYFGEGSWLTVV.

This clonotype has at least ten counts. The J gene is TRBJ2-1, the V gene TRBV2, with 7 bases lining up with TRBD2. The V segment lost 6 bases and the J segment 5 bases; nucleotides outside the gene matches: 4. This CDR3 contains 13 residues. Germline CDR1 and CDR2: SNHLY and FYNNEI. The CDR3 loop is CASRPLANNEQFF. CDR3 nucleotides: TGTGCCAGCAGACCACTAGCGAACAATGAGCAGTTCTTC.

This clonotype was recorded at least ten times. This chain connects TRBV6-2 or TRBV6-3 to TRBJ1-5; TRBD1 aligns across 10 bases. Germline V gives CDR1 MNHEY, CDR2 SVGEGT. The CDR3 runs to 17 residues. The V gene end was trimmed by 7 bases and the J gene end by 6 bases; junction bases not matched to a gene: 15. In DNA, the CDR3 is TGTGCCAGCAACAGCCGGGACAGGGGATCTTCGGGTCAGCCCCAGCATTTT. It codes for CASNSRDRGSSGQPQHF.

This clonotype has more than one count but fewer than ten. CDR3 sequence reads: CASSLEGTGFRETQYF. CDR3 nucleotide sequence: TGTGCCAGCAGCTTGGAGGGGACAGGGTTTCGAGAGACCCAGTACTTC. This chain joins TRBV7-3 and TRBJ2-5; TRBD1 aligns across 9 bases. The ends lost 3 bases at V and 4 bases at J; junction bases unmatched: 9. CDR3 length: 16 amino acids. From germline, CDR1 is SGHTA and CDR2 FQGTGA.

This clonotype occurred once. This sequence joins TRBV7-8 and TRBJ1-5; no definite D call. The germline V gene has CDR1 SGHVS and CDR2 FQNEAQ. The V end lost 7 bases, the J end lost 2 bases, and 9 bases lay between the germline ends. The CDR3 extends over 13 amino acids. The CDR3 region is CASTVSGNQPQHF. As DNA, the CDR3 is TGTGCCAGCACCGTTTCCGGCAATCAGCCCCAGCATTTT.

V is TRBV12-3 or TRBV12-4 and J is TRBJ1-1; D not resolved. V was clipped by 3 bases and J by 3 bases, with 8 bases between them. CDR3 length: 13 residues. In DNA form, the CDR3 reads TGTGCCAGCAGTTTCGGATCGGACACTGAAGCTTTCTTT. Amino acid sequence: CASSFGSDTEAFF.